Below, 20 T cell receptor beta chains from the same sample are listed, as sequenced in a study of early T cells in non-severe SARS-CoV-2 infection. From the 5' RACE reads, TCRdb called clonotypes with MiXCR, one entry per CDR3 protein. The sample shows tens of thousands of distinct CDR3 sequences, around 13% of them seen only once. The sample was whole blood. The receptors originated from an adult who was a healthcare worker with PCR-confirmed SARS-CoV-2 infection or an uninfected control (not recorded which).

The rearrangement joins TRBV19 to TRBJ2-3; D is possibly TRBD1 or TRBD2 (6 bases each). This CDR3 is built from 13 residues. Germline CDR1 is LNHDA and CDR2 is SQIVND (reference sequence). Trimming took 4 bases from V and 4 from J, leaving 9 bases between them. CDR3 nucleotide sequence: TGTGCCAGTAGTAAGGGGGACTCAGATACGCAGTATTTT. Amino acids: CASSKGDSDTQYF.

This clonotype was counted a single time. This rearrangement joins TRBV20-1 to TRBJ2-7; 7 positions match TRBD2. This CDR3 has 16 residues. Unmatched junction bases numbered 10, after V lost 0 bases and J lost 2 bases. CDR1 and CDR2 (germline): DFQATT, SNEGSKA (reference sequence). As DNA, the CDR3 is TGCAGTGCTAGAGATCAGATAGCGGGTCCCCCCTACGAGCAGTACTTC. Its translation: CSARDQIAGPPYEQYF.

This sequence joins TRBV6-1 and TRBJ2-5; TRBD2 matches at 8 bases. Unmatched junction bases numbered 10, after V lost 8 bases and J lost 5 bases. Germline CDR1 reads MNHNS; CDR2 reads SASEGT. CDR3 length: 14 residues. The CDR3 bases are TGTGCCAGCGTCCCGAGCGGGGGTCAGGAGACCCAGTACTTC. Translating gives CASVPSGGQETQYF.

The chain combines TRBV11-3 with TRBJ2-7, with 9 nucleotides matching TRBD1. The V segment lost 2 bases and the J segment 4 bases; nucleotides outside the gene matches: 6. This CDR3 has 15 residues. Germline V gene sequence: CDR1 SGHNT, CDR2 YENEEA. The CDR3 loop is CASSLMTGGGYEQYF. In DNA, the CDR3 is TGTGCCAGCAGCTTAATGACAGGGGGAGGATACGAGCAGTACTTC. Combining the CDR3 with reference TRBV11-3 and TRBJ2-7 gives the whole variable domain EAGVVQSPRYKIIEKKQPVAFWCNPISGHNTLYWYLQNLGQGPELLIRYENEEAVDDSQLPKDRFSAERLKGVDSTLKIQPAELGDSAVYLCASSLMTGGGYEQYFGPGTRLTVT.

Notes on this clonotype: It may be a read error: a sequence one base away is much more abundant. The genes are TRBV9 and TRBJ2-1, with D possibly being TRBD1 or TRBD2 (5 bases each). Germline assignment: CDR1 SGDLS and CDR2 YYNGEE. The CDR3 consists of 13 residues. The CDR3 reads CASIPPAGSEQLF. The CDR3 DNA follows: TGTGCCAGCATACCCCCGGCAGGGAGTGAGCAGCTCTTC. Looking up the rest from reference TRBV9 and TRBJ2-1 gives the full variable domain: DSGVTQTPKHLITATGQRVTLRCSPRSGDLSVYWYQQSLDQGLQFLIQYYNGEERAKGNILERFSAQQFPDLHSELNLSSLELGDSALYFCASIPPAGSEQLFGPGTRLTVL.

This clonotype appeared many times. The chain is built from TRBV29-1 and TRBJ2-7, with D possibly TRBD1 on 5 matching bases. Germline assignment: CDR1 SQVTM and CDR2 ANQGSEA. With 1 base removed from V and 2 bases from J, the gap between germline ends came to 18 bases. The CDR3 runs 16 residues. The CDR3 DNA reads TGCAGCGTTGAAGTCCTCGACAGCCCGGCCCCCTACGAGCAGTACTTC. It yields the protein CSVEVLDSPAPYEQYF.

This chain's CDR3 is CASSETRSGTEAFF. CDR3 coding DNA: TGTGCCAGCAGTGAGACACGGTCGGGGACTGAAGCTTTCTTT. The V and J genes are TRBV25-1 and TRBJ1-1; the D is unclear. Per the germline V gene, CDR1 is MGHDK and CDR2 is SYGVNS. Trimming removed 3 bases from V and 5 bases from J, with 13 bases in between. This CDR3 is built from 14 residues.

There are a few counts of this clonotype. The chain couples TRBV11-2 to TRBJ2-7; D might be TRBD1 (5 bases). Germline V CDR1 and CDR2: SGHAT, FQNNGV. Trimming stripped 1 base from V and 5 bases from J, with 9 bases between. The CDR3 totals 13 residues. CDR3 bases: TGTGCCAGCAGCTTAGCGACAGTCCACGAGCAGTACTTC. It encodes CASSLATVHEQYF.

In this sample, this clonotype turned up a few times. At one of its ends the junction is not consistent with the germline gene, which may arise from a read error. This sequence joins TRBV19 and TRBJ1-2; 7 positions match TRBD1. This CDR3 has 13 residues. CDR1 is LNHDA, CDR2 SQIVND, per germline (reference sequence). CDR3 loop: CASSSNRGTSPSF. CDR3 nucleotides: TGTGCCAGTAGTTCAAACAGGGGAACAAGCCCATCCTTC.

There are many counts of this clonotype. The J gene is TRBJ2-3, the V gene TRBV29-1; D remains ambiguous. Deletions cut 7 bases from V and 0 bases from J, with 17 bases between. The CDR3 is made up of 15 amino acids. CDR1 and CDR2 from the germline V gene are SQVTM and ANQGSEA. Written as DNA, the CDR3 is TGCAGCGCTTGGACCGTTCTCACTAGCACAGATACGCAGTATTTT. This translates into CSAWTVLTSTDTQYF.

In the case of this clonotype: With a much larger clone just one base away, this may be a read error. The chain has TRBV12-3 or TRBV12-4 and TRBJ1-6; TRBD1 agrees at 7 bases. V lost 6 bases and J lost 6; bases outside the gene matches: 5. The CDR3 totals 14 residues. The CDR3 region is CASSQTGTNSPLHF. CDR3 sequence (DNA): TGTGCCAGCAGCCAGACAGGGACTAATTCACCCCTCCACTTT.

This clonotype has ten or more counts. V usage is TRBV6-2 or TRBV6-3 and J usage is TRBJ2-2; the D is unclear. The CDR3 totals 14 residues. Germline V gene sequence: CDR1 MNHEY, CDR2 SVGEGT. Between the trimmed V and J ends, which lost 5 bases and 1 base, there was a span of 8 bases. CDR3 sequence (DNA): TGTGCCAGCAGTCGACATCAGAACACCGGGGAGCTGTTTTTT. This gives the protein CASSRHQNTGELFF.

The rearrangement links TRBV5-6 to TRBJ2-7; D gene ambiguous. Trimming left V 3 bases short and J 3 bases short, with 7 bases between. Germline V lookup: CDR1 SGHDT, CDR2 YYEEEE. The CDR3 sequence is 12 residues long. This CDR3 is CASSSDDYEQYF. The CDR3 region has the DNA TGTGCCAGCAGCTCTGACGACTACGAGCAGTACTTC.

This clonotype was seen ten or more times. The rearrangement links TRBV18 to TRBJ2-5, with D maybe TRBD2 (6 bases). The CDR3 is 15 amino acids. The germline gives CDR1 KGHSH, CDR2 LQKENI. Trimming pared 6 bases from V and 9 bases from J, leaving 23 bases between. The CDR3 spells CASSPPGLSTVAQYF. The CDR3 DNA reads TGTGCCAGCTCGCCTCCGGGACTTTCCACAGTGGCCCAGTACTTC. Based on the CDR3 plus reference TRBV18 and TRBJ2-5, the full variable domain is NAGVMQNPRHLVRRRGQEARLRCSPMKGHSHVYWYRQLPEEGLKFMVYLQKENIIDESGMPKERFSAEFPKEGPSILRIQQVVRGDSAAYFCASSPPGLSTVAQYFGPGTRLLVL.

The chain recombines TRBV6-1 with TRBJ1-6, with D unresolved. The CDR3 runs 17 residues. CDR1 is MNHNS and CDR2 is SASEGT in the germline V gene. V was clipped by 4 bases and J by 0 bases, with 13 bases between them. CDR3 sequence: CASSATPPSSYNSPLHF. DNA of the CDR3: TGTGCCAGCAGTGCAACACCCCCGAGCTCCTATAATTCACCCCTCCACTTT.

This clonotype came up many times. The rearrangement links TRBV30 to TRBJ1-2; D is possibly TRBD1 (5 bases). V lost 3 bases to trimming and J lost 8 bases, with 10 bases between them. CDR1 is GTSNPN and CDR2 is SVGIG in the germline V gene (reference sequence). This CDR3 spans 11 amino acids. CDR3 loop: CAWRVQGGYTF. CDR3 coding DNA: TGTGCCTGGAGGGTCCAGGGAGGCTACACCTTC.

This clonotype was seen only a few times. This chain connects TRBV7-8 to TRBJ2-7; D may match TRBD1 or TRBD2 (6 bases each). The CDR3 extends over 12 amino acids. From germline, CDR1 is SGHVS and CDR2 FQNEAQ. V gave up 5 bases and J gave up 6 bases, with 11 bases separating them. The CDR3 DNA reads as TGTGCCAGCAGCACCGGGGGCCGCGAGCAGTACTTC. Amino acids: CASSTGGREQYF.

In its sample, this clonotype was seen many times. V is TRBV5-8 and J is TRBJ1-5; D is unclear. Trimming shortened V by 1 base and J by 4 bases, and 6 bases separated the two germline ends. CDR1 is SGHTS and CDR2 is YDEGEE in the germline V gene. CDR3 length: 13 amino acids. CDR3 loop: CASSLRRNQPQHF. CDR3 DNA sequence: TGTGCCAGCAGCTTGCGGAGGAATCAGCCCCAGCATTTT.

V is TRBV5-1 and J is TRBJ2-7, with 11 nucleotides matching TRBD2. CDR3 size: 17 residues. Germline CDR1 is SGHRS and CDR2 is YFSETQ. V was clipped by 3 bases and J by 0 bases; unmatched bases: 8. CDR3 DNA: TGCGCCAGCAGCTCCCAGACTAGCGGGGCGAGCTCCTACGAGCAGTACTTC. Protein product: CASSSQTSGASSYEQYF.

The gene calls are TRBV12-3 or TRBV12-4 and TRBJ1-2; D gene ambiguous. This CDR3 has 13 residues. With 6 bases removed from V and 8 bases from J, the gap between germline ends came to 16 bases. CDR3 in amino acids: CASRTDAKGGYTF. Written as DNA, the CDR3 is TGTGCCAGCAGAACCGACGCGAAGGGAGGCTACACCTTC.